The source of this T cell receptor (beta chain) is a study of T cells in Graves' hyperthyroidism and ophthalmopathy (dated by TCRdb to about 2019). Notes on the research overall: Peripheral blood samples were taken at initial diagnosis, before any treatment was given. A discovery cohort of 95 to 100 patients, about 40 with Graves' ophthalmopathy and 55 to 60 with stable Graves' hyperthyroidism, was used to find distinguishing TCR V-J signatures. An independent validation cohort of 18 to 20 hyperthyroidism patients and about 16 patients who later progressed to ophthalmopathy tested prospective prediction of ophthalmopathy. The 75 to 100 discovery patients were randomly split 7:3 into training and test sets. Thyroid tissue and blood T-cell repertoires from more than 5 Graves' hyperthyroidism patients were also compared in the study. After blood sampling, hyperthyroidism patients were treated with methimazole at a starting dose of 30 mg daily, and ophthalmopathy patients were treated with high-dose intravenous methylprednisolone. The paper describes TCR Vbeta CDR3 sequencing of about 140 peripheral blood samples, made up of 43 ophthalmopathy patients, around 78 hyperthyroidism patients and roughly 17 progressor patients. The research as a whole found: Ophthalmopathy was separated from stable hyperthyroidism by a 13 V-J signature model, with 87.88% sensitivity and about 84% specificity obtained in cross-validation and 80%/75% obtained in testing. No statistical method was used to set the sample size in advance, and investigators knew the group allocation. Most expanded thyroid clonotypes (frequency above 0.001) were also detected in blood, a finding suggesting that blood repertoires may reflect thyroid immune responses. During validation, the model predicted progression to ophthalmopathy a median of about 6.3 months ahead of onset, with around 71% sensitivity and around 73% specificity.

Stable Graves' hyperthyroidism was defined as no progression to ophthalmopathy during 18 months of follow-up. The hyperthyroidism patients were between 18 and 65 years old and newly diagnosed, with a disease duration of less than 2 months. The study excluded patients with uncontrolled infections, other autoimmune diseases, pregnancy or lactation. Diagnoses were based on clinical symptoms, serum thyroxine and TRAb, thyroid ultrasound and orbital computed tomography. PBMCs were isolated from roughly 10 ml of fresh peripheral blood by Ficoll-Paque density gradient centrifugation. Trizol reagent was used to extract total RNA, and RNA quality was then checked on an Agilent 2100 Bioanalyzer. Remarks on this clonotype: No antigen is known for it. Base qualities are not at hand, and no much larger clone is one base apart.

TCR beta CDR3 regions were amplified from RNA transcripts. For the first round of RT-PCR on the TCR CDR3, the HTBI primer set was used together with the Qiagen OneStep RT-PCR kit. Libraries were constructed in a second round of multiplex PCR, after which size selection and purification were performed. Libraries were sequenced paired-end with 100 bp reads on an Illumina HiSeq2000. The published analysis was carried out like this. Raw data were processed with SOAPnuke, discarding reads with adapters, uncalled bases, mean Phred below 15, or no exact constant-primer or identifier match. High-quality paired reads were merged with COPE v1.2.5, and unique nucleotide sequences were defined as clonotypes. MiTCR v1.1 was used to align the clonotypes against IMGT TRBV, TRBD and TRBJ reference segments. Analysis was restricted to V-J combinations with a frequency above 0.0001, which covered roughly 99% of repertoires. A TCS score was defined as the ratio of F50 (clonal expansion) to E x V (chaos), with BLOSUM62-based TCRdist applied between CDR3 peptides within each V-J. Welch's t-statistics and random forest reduced some 510 V-J features to under 15, which were used in a naive Bayes classifier (R e1071). Thyroid-blood repertoire similarity was quantified with the Morisita-Horn index. In TCRdb, the public reads were trimmed at Q25 with fastp and aligned with MiXCR, with productive beta chains retained. Rows merge per CDR3 protein into single entries with the most common DNA and genes. These V and J calls are TCRdb output, not the study's own analysis. Counted in this sample were hundreds of thousands of distinct CDR3 sequences; 38% of them appeared once. Over 8% of the sample belongs to the ten largest clones.

Sequencing input: blood. The origin of this receptor is a man younger than 35 with Graves' hyperthyroidism.

This receptor carries the CDR3 CASSSYRVSYEQYF. The nucleotide sequence reads TGTGCCAGCAGCTCGTACAGGGTCTCCTACGAGCAGTACTTC. In this chain, TRBV7-9 is recombined with TRBJ2-7; the D segment could be TRBD1, given 6 matching bases. Looking up the germline V gene (reference sequence) yields CDR1 SEHNR and CDR2 FQNEAQ. V loses 4 bases, J loses 0 bases, and the germline ends lie 10 bases apart. The CDR3 covers 14 residues, taking in both the cysteine and the phenylalanine. Just CDR3 DNA is preserved here, 42 bases in frame from base 1.